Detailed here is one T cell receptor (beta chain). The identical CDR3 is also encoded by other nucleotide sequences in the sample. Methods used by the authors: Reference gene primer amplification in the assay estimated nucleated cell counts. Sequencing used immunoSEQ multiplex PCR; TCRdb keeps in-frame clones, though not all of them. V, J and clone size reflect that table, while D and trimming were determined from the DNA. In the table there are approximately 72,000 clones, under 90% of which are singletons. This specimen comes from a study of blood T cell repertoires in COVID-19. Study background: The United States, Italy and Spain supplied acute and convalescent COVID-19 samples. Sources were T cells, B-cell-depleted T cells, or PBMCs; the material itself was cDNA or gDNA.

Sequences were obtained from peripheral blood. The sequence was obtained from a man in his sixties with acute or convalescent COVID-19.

In nucleotides, the CDR3 is TGTGCCTGGAGTGACAGGGGCACTGAAGCTTTCTTT. Its translation: CAWSDRGTEAFF. The chain links TRBV30 to TRBJ1-1; 7 nucleotides line up with TRBD1. This CDR3 has 12 residues. Looked up from germline, CDR1 is GTSNPN and CDR2 is SVGIG (reference sequence). Trimming cost V 1 base and J 4 bases; bases outside gene matches: 0.